This passage covers 23 T cell receptor beta chains from one sample sequenced in a study of CD8+ T cells in alopecia areata. Investigators isolated RNA and reverse transcribed it into cDNA to act as the sequencing template. Libraries were prepared by immunoSEQ multiplex PCR; TCRdb keeps only in-frame clonotypes and omits some of them. The sample carries 200,000 to 250,000 clones, 50% to 60% recorded once. The sample here was CD4+ T cells sorted from blood, taken at week 0. Every receptor here comes from a human donor with alopecia areata.

The chain uses TRBV30 and TRBJ2-7; D not certain. V lost 0 bases, J lost 2 bases, and 5 bases lay in between. The germline V gene has CDR1 GTSNPN and CDR2 SVGIG (reference sequence). The CDR3 is made up of 12 amino acids. The CDR3 DNA is TGTGCCTGGAGTGTACGCACCTACGAGCAGTACTTC. It translates to CAWSVRTYEQYF.

The rearrangement joins TRBV5-1 to TRBJ2-3, with D possibly matching TRBD2 (5 bases). V was shortened by 0 bases and J by 1 base, with 9 bases between the two germline ends. The CDR3 sequence is 15 residues long. CDR1 is SGHRS and CDR2 is YFSETQ in the germline V gene. The CDR3 protein is CASSLDGIGTDTQYF. In nucleotides, the CDR3 is TGCGCCAGCAGCTTGGACGGGATAGGCACAGATACGCAGTATTTT. The variable domain in full, with the rest retrieved from reference TRBV5-1 and TRBJ2-3, is KAGVTQTPRYLIKTRGQQVTLSCSPISGHRSVSWYQQTPGQGLQFLFEYFSETQRNKGNFPGRFSGRQFSNSRSEMNVSTLELGDSALYLCASSLDGIGTDTQYFGPGTRLTVL.

V gene TRBV15 combines with J gene TRBJ2-1; perhaps TRBD1 as D (6 bases). In germline, CDR1 is LNHNV, CDR2 YYDKDF (reference sequence). The CDR3 consists of 13 residues. V lost 6 bases and J lost 8, with 14 bases in between. The CDR3 reads CATREGTIDEQFF. The CDR3 DNA reads as TGTGCCACCAGGGAAGGGACAATCGATGAGCAGTTCTTC.

This chain connects TRBV19 to TRBJ1-5; D unclear. The V gene lost 3 bases and the J gene lost 3 bases, with 15 bases spanning the gap. The CDR3 is 16 residues long. The germline gives CDR1 LNHDA, CDR2 SQIVND (reference sequence). The chain's CDR3 is CASSMGEKRPNQPQHF. Here the CDR3 DNA reads TGTGCCAGTAGTATGGGTGAGAAACGGCCCAATCAGCCCCAGCATTTT.

The rearrangement joins TRBV7-9 to TRBJ1-2; 7 nucleotides agree with TRBD1. The CDR3 has 15 residues. Trimming at V came to 4 bases and at J to 4 bases, leaving 9 bases not matched to a gene. The germline gives CDR1 SEHNR, CDR2 FQNEAQ (reference sequence). In nucleotides, the CDR3 is TGTGCCAGCAGCTCTCAAGCGACAGGGTTCTATGGCTACACCTTC. Protein sequence: CASSSQATGFYGYTF.

Concerning this clone itself: This CDR3 is also generated by other DNA sequences in the sample. V and J are TRBV11-2 and TRBJ1-5; weak D call: TRBD1 (5 bases). The CDR3 has 13 residues. Germline V gives CDR1 SGHAT, CDR2 FQNNGV. Trimming removed 3 bases at V and 6 bases at J, with 9 bases between. Here the CDR3 DNA reads TGTGCCAGCAGCTTGGGGGGAGGTCAGCCCCAGCATTTT. This codes for CASSLGGGQPQHF.

The table lists this clone with a few counts. V is TRBV2 and J is TRBJ2-1, with unresolved D. V was cut by 7 bases and J by 9 bases, with 16 bases left in between. This CDR3 is 13 amino acids long. Per germline, CDR1 SNHLY and CDR2 FYNNEI. The CDR3 nucleotides are TGTGCCAGCAAGGGATCACTTGTGGTTGAGCAGTTCTTC. This codes for CASKGSLVVEQFF. Complete variable domain (other parts from reference TRBV2 and TRBJ2-1): EPEVTQTPSHQVTQMGQEVILRCVPISNHLYFYWYRQILGQKVEFLVSFYNNEISEKSEIFDDQFSVERPDGSNFTLKIRSTKLEDSAMYFCASKGSLVVEQFFGPGTRLTVL.

V and J are TRBV5-1 and TRBJ2-7; D remains unclear. V dropped 3 bases and J dropped 6 bases, with 16 bases sitting between them. Germline lookup yields CDR1 SGHRS and CDR2 YFSETQ. The CDR3 is 14 residues long. CDR3 residues: CASSSMDPEGEQYF. CDR3 coding DNA: TGCGCCAGCAGCTCGATGGACCCCGAAGGCGAGCAGTACTTC.

This chain joins TRBV30 and TRBJ1-1, with D unclear. This CDR3 region has 15 residues. Germline V gene data show CDR1 as GTSNPN and CDR2 as SVGIG (reference sequence). The V and J ends lost 1 base and 4 bases respectively, with 16 bases between them. The CDR3 region has the DNA TGTGCCTGGAGTGGACTGAGGAAGGAGGTCACTGAAGCTTTCTTT. Residues: CAWSGLRKEVTEAFF. Using reference TRBV30 and TRBJ1-1 for the parts outside the CDR3, the full variable domain is SQTIHQWPATLVQPVGSPLSLECTVEGTSNPNLYWYRQAAGRGLQLLFYSVGIGQISSEVPQNLSASRPQDRQFILSSKKLLLSDSGFYLCAWSGLRKEVTEAFFGQGTRLTVV.

V gene TRBV10-3 combines with J gene TRBJ2-3; unclear D gene. Germline CDR1 is ENHRY and CDR2 is SYGVKD. V was clipped by 7 bases and J by 5 bases, with 16 bases between them. The CDR3 runs to 14 residues. CDR3 sequence (DNA): TGTGCCATCACCGCGTCCGGACCCGTAGATACGCAGTATTTT. Residues: CAITASGPVDTQYF.

This chain uses TRBV29-1 with TRBJ2-3; the D is unclear. This CDR3 comprises 14 residues. V was clipped by 2 bases and J by 2 bases, with 11 bases between them. Germline CDR1 SQVTM, CDR2 ANQGSEA. The CDR3 sequence is CSVESGWLTDTQYF. The CDR3 DNA reads as TGCAGCGTTGAATCCGGTTGGCTCACAGATACGCAGTATTTT.

The genes are TRBV30 and TRBJ1-2, with 8 bases identical to TRBD1. The germline CDR1 and CDR2 sequences are GTSNPN and SVGIG (reference sequence). The V and J ends lost 5 bases and 8 bases, in that order; junction bases with no gene match: 7. The CDR3 is 12 amino acids. Written as DNA, the CDR3 is TGTGCCTGGGGCGACAGGGGCCTCGGCTACACCTTC. As protein: CAWGDRGLGYTF.

The rearrangement uses TRBV5-6 and TRBJ2-5; TRBD2 agrees at 12 bases. The CDR3 runs to 16 residues. Germline assignment: CDR1 SGHDT and CDR2 YYEEEE. Trimming took 4 bases from V and 2 from J; bases not matched to a gene: 6. In DNA form, the CDR3 reads TGTGCCAGCAGCAGAGGACTAGCGGGATTTCAAGAGACCCAGTACTTC. Translation gives CASSRGLAGFQETQYF. Full variable domain (outside the CDR3, taken from reference TRBV5-6 and TRBJ2-5): DAGVTQSPTHLIKTRGQQVTLRCSPKSGHDTVSWYQQALGQGPQFIFQYYEEEERQRGNFPDRFSGHQFPNYSSELNVNALLLGDSALYLCASSRGLAGFQETQYFGPGTRLLVL.

This clone was recorded a few times. This rearrangement joins TRBV29-1 to TRBJ2-3; TRBD2 aligns across 14 bases. J was trimmed by 5 bases and V by 2 bases; bases with no gene match: 6. This CDR3 spans 16 amino acids. Germline V gene data show CDR1 as SQVTM and CDR2 as ANQGSEA. CDR3 DNA sequence: TGCAGCGTTGAACCGACTAGCGGGGGGGCCCGAGATACGCAGTATTTT. Encoded protein: CSVEPTSGGARDTQYF.

CDR3 residues: CSVEGTGSFGNTIYF. CDR3 nucleotides: TGCAGCGTTGAGGGGACAGGGAGTTTTGGAAACACCATATATTTT. The V call is TRBV29-1, the J call TRBJ1-3, with TRBD1 identical over 9 bases. The CDR3 has 15 amino acids. V lost 3 bases and J lost 3; bases outside the gene matches: 6. CDR1 is SQVTM, CDR2 ANQGSEA, per germline.

This clone was seen a handful of times. The chain combines TRBV7-9 with TRBJ2-1; D unresolved. Trimming removed 4 bases at V and 9 bases at J, with 7 bases between. CDR3 length equals 11 residues. Germline V gene sequence: CDR1 SEHNR, CDR2 FQNEAQ (reference sequence). CDR3 sequence (DNA): TGTGCCAGCAGCTCTGGACCTGAGCAGTTCTTC. Its translation is CASSSGPEQFF.

This clone was counted only a few times. This chain links TRBV29-1 with TRBJ2-1; 7 bases match TRBD2. Germline CDR1 and CDR2: SQVTM and ANQGSEA. This CDR3 is built from 14 residues. Trimming at V came to 7 bases and at J to 0 bases, leaving 6 bases not matched to a gene. The CDR3 DNA sequence: TGCAGCGCCAACGAGCGGGACTCCTACAATGAGCAGTTCTTC. Its translation: CSANERDSYNEQFF.

V usage is TRBV19 and J usage is TRBJ1-2; tentative D call: TRBD1 (5 bases). V gave up 6 bases and J gave up 4 bases, with 12 bases separating them. Germline V lookup: CDR1 LNHDA, CDR2 SQIVND (reference sequence). This CDR3 is 13 amino acids long. This chain's CDR3 is CASSGRVPYGYTF. CDR3 coding DNA: TGTGCCAGTAGCGGCAGGGTGCCCTATGGCTACACCTTC.

This chain connects TRBV7-2 to TRBJ1-1, with 12 bases aligning to TRBD1. The CDR3 runs 14 residues. Germline values: CDR1 SGHTA, CDR2 FQGNSA. The V and J ends lost 6 bases and 5 bases, in that order; junction bases with no gene match: 4. This chain's CDR3 is CASRWDRGPTEAFF. The CDR3 region has the DNA TGTGCCAGCAGATGGGACAGGGGGCCAACTGAAGCTTTCTTT.

On this clone: Mismatch with germline at one junction end may stem from a read error. The chain employs TRBV27 and TRBJ2-7, with TRBD1 matching 7 bases. There are 14 residues in the CDR3. Germline CDR1 MNHEY, CDR2 SMNVEV (reference sequence). Written as DNA, the CDR3 is TGTGCCAGCAGTTTCCGGACAGGCTCCCACGAGCAGTACTTC. Translated, it gives CASSFRTGSHEQYF.

This chain links TRBV30 with TRBJ2-5, with 7 bases lining up with TRBD1. The V segment lost 2 bases and the J segment 4 bases; nucleotides outside the gene matches: 10. Germline CDR1 reads GTSNPN; CDR2 reads SVGIG (reference sequence). This CDR3 is 15 amino acids long. Written as DNA, the CDR3 is TGTGCCTGGAGTATAACCGGCTACAGGGGAGAGACCCAGTACTTC. It translates to CAWSITGYRGETQYF.

The gene calls are TRBV27 and TRBJ2-7; unclear D gene. The CDR3 covers 13 residues. Germline lookup yields CDR1 MNHEY and CDR2 SMNVEV (reference sequence). Trimming cost V 2 bases and J 2 bases, with 7 bases left between them. DNA of the CDR3: TGTGCCAGCAGTTTAAGGCAGACCTACGAGCAGTACTTC. Translation gives CASSLRQTYEQYF.

This chain joins TRBV6-1 and TRBJ2-7; D might be TRBD1 (6 bases). Deletions cut 4 bases from V and 4 bases from J, with 17 bases between. CDR1 is MNHNS, CDR2 SASEGT, per germline. The CDR3 has 15 residues. In DNA form, the CDR3 reads TGTGCCAGCAGTGTCGAGGGACACTTCACTTACGAGCAGTACTTC. Its protein is CASSVEGHFTYEQYF.